This TCR beta chain was recovered during a study of T cells in Graves' hyperthyroidism and ophthalmopathy. Stability of Graves' hyperthyroidism was defined as absent ophthalmopathy progression within 18 months. Fresh peripheral blood, about 9.6 ml, yielded the PBMCs. This clonotype was observed many times. CDR1 and CDR2 from the germline V gene are MNHNS and SASEGT. The CDR3 covers 16 residues. Trimming took 8 bases from V and 5 from J; bases not matched to a gene: 10. The TCR beta CDR3 regions underwent amplification using RNA transcripts as the source. During a first-round RT-PCR of the TCR CDR3, the HTBI primer set was used. TCRdb re-called the multiplex PCR reads with MiXCR, one entry per CDR3 protein. The sample contains about 620,000 distinct CDR3 sequences, around 15% of which appear only once.

The V call is TRBV6-1, the J call TRBJ2-1; 12 bases agree with TRBD1. Source material: blood. This receptor was obtained from a woman in her twenties or thirties with Graves' hyperthyroidism. The CDR3 spells CASSPPGTGGNNEQFF. The CDR3 nucleotides read TGTGCCAGCTCTCCCCCCGGGACAGGGGGCAACAATGAGCAGTTCTTC.